The 4 T cell receptor beta chains given below trace back to one sample, sequenced in a study of beta chain features in type 1 diabetes. Study results and caveats: When Type 1 diabetes patients were examined, their TCRB CDR3s proved moderately but significantly shorter in all four CD4+ subsets.

cDNA synthesis used the whole RNA isolate, giving expressed TCRB sequences. Generated by immunoSEQ multiplex PCR, the TCRdb table keeps only in-frame clones and is missing some. The sample lists around 140,000 clones; 7.5% to 9.5% were seen once. For these receptors, no antigen is known. Sequenced input: central memory CD4+ T cells from blood. Receptors were obtained from a man aged 25-40 years with type 1 diabetes.

The gene calls are TRBV21-1 and TRBJ2-7; the table's D call TRBD2 went unverified against the DNA. TRBV21-1 is an annotated pseudogene. The CDR3 length is 16 residues. The CDR3 DNA sequence: TGTGCCAGCAGGGCGAGAGCGACGTCCTTCTCCTACGAGCAGTACTTC. Protein sequence: CASRARATSFSYEQYF.

A few counts support this clone. The CDR3 region is CASSAGQGAETQYF. The CDR3 bases are TGCGCCAGCAGCGCGGGACAGGGGGCTGAGACCCAGTACTTC. The chain couples TRBV5-1 to TRBJ2-5; 12 nucleotides align to TRBD1. V shed 4 bases and J 5 bases; nucleotides not matched to a gene: 3. The CDR3 is 14 amino acids. The germline gives CDR1 SGHRS, CDR2 YFSETQ.

This rearrangement joins TRBV7-6 to TRBJ2-3, with D tentatively TRBD1 (6 bases). This CDR3 contains 13 residues. CDR1 and CDR2 (germline): SGHVS, FNYEAQ. V was shortened by 3 bases and J by 6 bases, with 10 bases between the two germline ends. CDR3 region: CASSLAQGDTQYF. CDR3 bases: TGTGCCAGCAGCTTGGCTCAGGGGGATACGCAGTATTTT.

This clone was picked up a small number of times. The chain links TRBV27 to TRBJ2-1; TRBD1 agrees at 10 bases. The V gene end was trimmed by 2 bases and the J gene end by 12 bases; junction bases not matched to a gene: 4. Germline values: CDR1 MNHEY, CDR2 SMNVEV (reference sequence). This CDR3 has 13 residues. The CDR3 here is CASSLDRGRGQFF. The CDR3 DNA is TGTGCCAGCAGTTTAGACAGGGGGCGCGGGCAGTTCTTC.